Each of the 9 T cell receptor beta chains below was sequenced from the same sample in a study of shared clonotypes between healthy human individuals. Data came from immunoSEQ multiplex PCR; TCRdb stores just in-frame clones and leaves some out. The sample contains fewer than 150,000 clones, approximately 70% of which appear only once. Sequences were obtained from memory CD8+ T cells sorted from blood. Sample subset: CD45RO+ cells pooled with CCR7-negative TemRA cells. The receptors stem from a woman younger than 45 in good health.

This clone was seen a single time. The rearrangement joins TRBV7-6 to TRBJ2-7; TRBD2 is a possible D gene (5 bases). The CDR3 is made up of 16 amino acids. Germline V gene lookup returns CDR1 SGHVS and CDR2 FNYEAQ. The V end was cut by 5 bases, the J end by 0 bases, with 17 bases between. The DNA of the CDR3 is TGTGCCAGCAGCCCGCTGGTCAGCGGCCCCTCCTACGAGCAGTACTTC. Translating it yields CASSPLVSGPSYEQYF.

This clone was counted between two and nine times. The same CDR3 can be traced to other DNA sequences in this sample. This chain joins TRBV7-2 and TRBJ2-7; weak D call: TRBD2 (5 bases). The germline V and J ends were trimmed by 5 bases and 3 bases, with 8 bases remaining between them. The CDR3 totals 12 residues. Germline V gene lookup returns CDR1 SGHTA and CDR2 FQGNSA. The CDR3, as DNA: TGTGCCAGCAGCACGGGATTCTACGAGCAGTACTTC. Amino acid sequence: CASSTGFYEQYF.

The chain recombines TRBV6-4 with TRBJ1-2; possibly TRBD1 for D (6 bases). Trimming took 3 bases from V and 8 from J, leaving 13 bases between them. CDR3 length equals 13 residues. Germline CDR1 and CDR2: MRHNA and SNTAGT. CDR3 nucleotide sequence: TGTGCCAGCAGTGAGGGGGCGTACGGAGGCTACACCTTC. Protein sequence: CASSEGAYGGYTF.

The genes are TRBV14 and TRBJ1-1; TRBD1 might be the D (5 bases). Trimming stripped 5 bases from V and 2 bases from J, with 15 bases between. Germline V CDR1 and CDR2: SGHDN, FVKESK. The length of the CDR3 is 15 residues. DNA of the CDR3: TGTGCCAGCAGCGATTTATGGAGGGACAACACTGAAGCTTTCTTT. Its protein product is CASSDLWRDNTEAFF.

V is TRBV21-1 and J is TRBJ2-7; the D call of TRBD1 is as the table states it, not checked on the DNA. TRBV21-1 is termed a pseudogene. This CDR3 comprises 15 residues. This chain's CDR3 is CASTQRTGSSYEQYF. CDR3 DNA: TGTGCCAGCACCCAACGGACAGGCAGCTCCTACGAGCAGTACTTC.

The CDR3 DNA is TGCAGTGCTAGAGGCGAGGGTGAGCAGTTCTTC. It translates to CSARGEGEQFF. This chain joins TRBV20-1 and TRBJ2-1; D is perhaps TRBD2 (5 bases). Trimming removed 1 base at V and 9 bases at J, with 7 bases between. Germline V gives CDR1 DFQATT, CDR2 SNEGSKA (reference sequence). This CDR3 comprises 11 residues.

The chain recombines TRBV4-2 with TRBJ2-5; 9 bases agree with TRBD2. The junction had 8 bases not matched to a gene; V was cut back by 0 bases and J by 9 bases. The CDR3 runs to 15 residues. CDR1 and CDR2 from the germline V gene are LGHNA and YNFKEQ. The CDR3 nucleotides are TGTGCCAGCAGCCAAGATAGGGCCGAGCGGGGGGCCCAGTACTTC. This gives the protein CASSQDRAERGAQYF.

The chain links TRBV2 to TRBJ2-2; either TRBD1 or TRBD2 may supply D (5 bases each). V lost 7 bases to trimming and J lost 0 bases, with 15 bases between them. The V gene's germline CDR1 is SNHLY and CDR2 FYNNEI. This CDR3 contains 16 residues. CDR3 protein: CASKGSPNANTGELFF. CDR3 coding DNA: TGTGCCAGCAAGGGGAGCCCAAACGCGAACACCGGGGAGCTGTTTTTT.

This clone was seen once. CDR3 sequence reads: CASSEWTGSHEQYF. DNA for the CDR3: TGTGCCAGCAGTGAATGGACAGGGTCCCACGAGCAGTACTTC. V and J are TRBV6-1 and TRBJ2-7; 8 nucleotides agree with TRBD1. The CDR3 is made up of 14 amino acids. J lost 5 bases, V lost 2 bases, and 5 bases had no gene match. Germline V gives CDR1 MNHNS, CDR2 SASEGT.